Listed here is a single T cell receptor beta chain. What it binds is not known. The protocol was immunoSEQ multiplex PCR, while the TCRdb copy is restricted to in-frame clones and leaves out a portion. Among around 110,000 clones listed, about nine tenths were seen once. The data stem from a study of cytomegalovirus exposure and HLA in healthy donors. General study results and limits: The authors enumerated around 150 TCR beta chains as linked to cytomegalovirus.

Per the germline V gene, CDR1 is MNHEY and CDR2 is SMNVEV (reference sequence). CDR3 length: 14 residues. Germline trimming cut 6 bases from V and 4 bases from J; bases unmatched to any gene: 5. The V call is TRBV27, the J call TRBJ2-2, with TRBD1 identical over 7 bases. The receptor was derived from a woman aged 18-29 years in good health and CMV-seropositive. Sequencing was performed on PBMCs. DNA of the CDR3: TGTGCCAGCAGACACGGGACAGTCACCGGGGAGCTGTTTTTT. Translating gives CASRHGTVTGELFF.